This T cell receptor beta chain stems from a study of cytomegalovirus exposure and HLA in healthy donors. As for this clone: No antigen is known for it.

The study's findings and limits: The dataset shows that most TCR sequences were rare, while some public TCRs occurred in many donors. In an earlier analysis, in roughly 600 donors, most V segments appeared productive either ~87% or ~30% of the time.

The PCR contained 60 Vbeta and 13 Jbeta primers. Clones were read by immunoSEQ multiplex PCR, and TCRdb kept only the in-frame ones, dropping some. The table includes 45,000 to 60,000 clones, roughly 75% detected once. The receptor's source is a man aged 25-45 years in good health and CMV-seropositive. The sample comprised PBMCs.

CDR3 residues: CASRDQAGANVLTF. The CDR3 DNA is TGTGCCAGTAGAGACCAGGCTGGGGCCAACGTCCTGACTTTC. The chain has TRBV19 and TRBJ2-6; D is unclear. Germline V gene lookup returns CDR1 LNHDA and CDR2 SQIVND (reference sequence). This CDR3 is 14 amino acids long. V was trimmed by 6 bases and J by 2 bases, leaving 8 bases between them.